This T cell receptor (beta chain) is from a study of blood T cell repertoires in COVID-19. Study-level background: Samples of COVID-19 (acute and convalescent) were obtained from the United States, Italy and Spain. Sources were T cells, B-cell-depleted T cells, or PBMCs; the material itself was cDNA or gDNA.

Per the study methods: For nucleated cells, counts were estimated from reference gene primer amplification. Sequencing was performed with immunoSEQ multiplex PCR; in TCRdb, only in-frame clones are kept and a portion is missing. V and J calls plus clone size are reproduced from that table; the DNA served to infer D and trimming. This table has 650,000 to 800,000 clones, about nine tenths appearing once. The V gene's germline CDR1 is SNHLY and CDR2 FYNNEI. V was pared by 5 bases and J by 1 base, with 6 bases of the junction left unmatched. The CDR3 runs to 15 residues. The J gene is TRBJ1-1, the V gene TRBV2, with TRBD1 identical over 8 bases. This receptor was taken from a young woman with acute or convalescent COVID-19. The sequenced sample consisted of peripheral blood. Here the CDR3 reads CASSTRTGSNTEAFF. The DNA for the CDR3 is TGTGCCAGCAGTACCCGGACAGGGTCGAACACTGAAGCTTTCTTT.